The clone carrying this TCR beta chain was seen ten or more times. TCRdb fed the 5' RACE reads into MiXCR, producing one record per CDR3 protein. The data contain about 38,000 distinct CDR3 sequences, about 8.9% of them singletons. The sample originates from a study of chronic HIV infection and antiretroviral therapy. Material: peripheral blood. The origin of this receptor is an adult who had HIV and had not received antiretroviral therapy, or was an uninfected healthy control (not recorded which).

The chain's CDR3 is CASRPPPPQGAYGYTF. CDR3 DNA: TGTGCCAGCAGACCACCGCCTCCACAGGGGGCCTATGGCTACACCTTC. The rearrangement links TRBV6-5 to TRBJ1-2, with 9 bases that match TRBD1. With 6 bases clipped from V and 4 bases from J, the junction kept 12 bases outside the gene matches. CDR1 is MNHEY, CDR2 SVGAGI, per germline. The CDR3 is made up of 16 amino acids.